A single sample gave rise to the 9 T cell receptor beta chains below, sequenced in a study of regulatory T cells in long-lasting Graves disease. Researchers made TCR beta libraries by using iRepertoire HTBI primers and running Arm-PCR on CDR3 regions. One entry per CDR3 protein results from TCRdb running MiXCR on the multiplex PCR reads. The sample contains roughly 610,000 distinct CDR3 sequences, roughly a sixth of which appear only once. Time point: newly diagnosed GD, antithyroid drugs for less than 3 months. PBMCs provided the RNA from which the TCR library was made. This sample also belongs to another study, concerning T cells in Graves' hyperthyroidism and ophthalmopathy.

This specimen was peripheral blood mononuclear cells (PBMCs), taken at new diagnosis, from a patient treated with antithyroid drugs. These receptors were taken from a man aged 18-30 years with Graves disease.

The CDR3 sequence: CASSLTDLGIQYF. The CDR3 coding sequence is TGTGCCAGCAGTCTGACAGATTTAGGGATTCAGTACTTC. This chain uses TRBV27 with TRBJ2-4; possibly TRBD1 for D (5 bases). Trimming took off 5 bases at V and 10 bases at J, with 15 bases between the two ends. Germline values: CDR1 MNHEY, CDR2 SMNVEV (reference sequence). This CDR3 is built from 13 residues.

This clonotype was counted once. The CDR3 bases are TGTGCCAGCAGCCTCCCAGTGTCCTCCCTTCCGGGACAGGGGGCTCAAGAGACCCAGTACTTC. Translated: CASSLPVSSLPGQGAQETQYF. This chain connects TRBV11-2 to TRBJ2-5; 12 bases agree with TRBD1. This CDR3 spans 21 amino acids. J gave up 2 bases and V 5 bases, and 21 bases lay outside the gene matches. Germline V lookup: CDR1 SGHAT, CDR2 FQNNGV.

This clonotype was counted at least ten times. The chain carries TRBV5-1 and TRBJ2-3; D uncertain. CDR1 SGHRS and CDR2 YFSETQ come from the germline V gene. Trimming took off 4 bases at V and 2 bases at J, with 8 bases between the two ends. The CDR3 totals 13 residues. CDR3 residues: CASSPLPTDTQYF. As DNA, the CDR3 is TGCGCCAGCAGCCCACTACCCACAGATACGCAGTATTTT. Complete variable domain (other parts from reference TRBV5-1 and TRBJ2-3): KAGVTQTPRYLIKTRGQQVTLSCSPISGHRSVSWYQQTPGQGLQFLFEYFSETQRNKGNFPGRFSGRQFSNSRSEMNVSTLELGDSALYLCASSPLPTDTQYFGPGTRLTVL.

This clonotype was counted many times. The genes are TRBV28 and TRBJ2-7; D is perhaps TRBD1 (6 bases). This CDR3 comprises 15 residues. V lost 6 bases, J lost 3 bases, and 18 bases lay in between. The germline gives CDR1 MDHEN, CDR2 SYDVKM. CDR3 in amino acids: CASSRIGTSYYEQYF. CDR3 in DNA: TGTGCCAGCAGCCGTATCGGGACATCTTACTACGAGCAGTACTTC. Full variable domain (outside the CDR3, taken from reference TRBV28 and TRBJ2-7): DVKVTQSSRYLVKRTGEKVFLECVQDMDHENMFWYRQDPGLGLRLIYFSYDVKMKEKGDIPEGYSVSREKKERFSLILESASTNQTSMYLCASSRIGTSYYEQYFGPGTRLTVT.

The chain couples TRBV28 to TRBJ2-3; D gene ambiguous. The CDR3 totals 13 residues. Germline V lookup: CDR1 MDHEN, CDR2 SYDVKM. Trimming left V 5 bases short and J 3 bases short, with 9 bases between. Written as DNA, the CDR3 is TGTGCCAGCAGTATTTGGGGTACAGATACGCAGTATTTT. This codes for CASSIWGTDTQYF.

To note about this clonotype: A much more abundant neighbour one base away suggests this may be a read error. The chain carries TRBV13 and TRBJ2-1; D gene ambiguous. Between the trimmed V and J ends, which lost 4 bases and 0 bases, there was a span of 25 bases. The CDR3 extends over 20 amino acids. Germline CDR1 reads PRHDT; CDR2 reads FYEKMQ (reference sequence). The DNA for the CDR3 is TGTGCCAGCAGCTCCCCAAGGGCGGCGCCCTCCACCAGCTCCTACAATGAGCAGTTCTTC. Its protein is CASSSPRAAPSTSSYNEQFF.

This clonotype was counted ten times or more. The V call is TRBV7-2, the J call TRBJ2-7, with D unclear. Germline-derived CDR1 and CDR2 are SGHTA and FQGNSA. The CDR3 spans 14 residues. V lost 1 base, J lost 2 bases, and 9 bases lay in between. The CDR3 nucleotides are TGTGCCAGCAGCTTAGTCGGCAGTGCCTACGAGCAGTACTTC. This encodes CASSLVGSAYEQYF. Full variable domain (rest looked up from reference TRBV7-2 and TRBJ2-7): GAGVSQSPSNKVTEKGKDVELRCDPISGHTALYWYRQSLGQGLEFLIYFQGNSAPDKSGLPSDRFSAERTGGSVSTLTIQRTQQEDSAVYLCASSLVGSAYEQYFGPGTRLTVT.

This clonotype came up a few times. This chain joins TRBV6-1 and TRBJ1-2; no reliable D call. The germline V gene has CDR1 MNHNS and CDR2 SASEGT. This CDR3 is built from 14 residues. The V end lost 1 base, the J end lost 7 bases, and 13 bases lay between the germline ends. CDR3 loop: CASSEESTAGGYTF. CDR3 nucleotides: TGTGCCAGCAGTGAAGAGTCCACGGCTGGTGGCTACACCTTC.

The chain carries TRBV10-2 and TRBJ2-2; 7 nucleotides match TRBD2. With V trimmed by 2 bases and J by 6 bases, 15 bases remained unmatched. The CDR3 runs to 18 residues. CDR1 and CDR2 from the germline V gene are WSHSY and SAAADI. CDR3 sequence reads: CASSEAITARGVPGELFF. The DNA of the CDR3 is TGCGCCAGCAGTGAGGCGATTACAGCCCGGGGGGTCCCCGGGGAGCTGTTTTTT.